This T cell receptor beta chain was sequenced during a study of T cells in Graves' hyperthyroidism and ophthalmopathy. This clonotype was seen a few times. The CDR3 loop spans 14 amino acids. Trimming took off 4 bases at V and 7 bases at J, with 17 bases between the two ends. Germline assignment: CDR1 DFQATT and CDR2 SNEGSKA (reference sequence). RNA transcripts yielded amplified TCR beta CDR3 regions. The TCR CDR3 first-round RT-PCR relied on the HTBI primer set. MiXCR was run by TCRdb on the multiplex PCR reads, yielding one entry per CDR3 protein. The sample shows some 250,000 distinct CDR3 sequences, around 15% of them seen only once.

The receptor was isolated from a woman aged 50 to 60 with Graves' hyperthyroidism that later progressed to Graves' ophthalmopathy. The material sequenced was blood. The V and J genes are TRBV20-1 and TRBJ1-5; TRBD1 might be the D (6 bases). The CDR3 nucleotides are TGCAGTGCTAATACAGGGATTTCCGCCCAGCCCCAGCATTTT. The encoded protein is CSANTGISAQPQHF.